These 22 T cell receptor beta chains were all obtained from the same sample, sequenced in a study of blood T cell repertoires in COVID-19. Produced via immunoSEQ multiplex PCR; TCRdb's table is partial and in-frame only. The table lists roughly 39,000 clones, 79% of them singletons. The sequencing sample was made of peripheral blood. The receptors come from a man between 65 and 85 years old with acute or convalescent COVID-19.

This clone was picked up a small number of times. The DNA for the CDR3 is TGCGCCAGCAGTAGGGGGCTAAACACTGAAGCTTTCTTT. Its translation: CASSRGLNTEAFF. The chain combines TRBV4-3 with TRBJ1-1, with 7 bases aligning to TRBD1. Germline CDR1 LGHNA, CDR2 YSLEER. V shed 6 bases and J 2 bases; nucleotides not matched to a gene: 3. This CDR3 is built from 13 residues.

The chain combines TRBV28 with TRBJ2-3, with 10 bases that match TRBD2. V lost 3 bases, J lost 0 bases, and 6 bases stayed unmatched. The CDR3 loop spans 17 amino acids. Germline-derived CDR1 and CDR2 are MDHEN and SYDVKM. The CDR3 protein is CASSLITSGTSTDTQYF. Written as DNA, the CDR3 is TGTGCCAGCAGTTTGATAACTAGCGGGACTAGCACAGATACGCAGTATTTT.

V gene TRBV18 combines with J gene TRBJ1-1; the D gene is possibly TRBD1 (6 bases). Germline CDR1 reads KGHSH; CDR2 reads LQKENI. This CDR3 comprises 15 residues. V was clipped by 2 bases and J by 7 bases, with 17 bases between them. CDR3 sequence reads: CASSPGSGGRGEAFF. The CDR3 DNA reads TGTGCCAGCTCACCAGGGTCCGGGGGGCGCGGTGAAGCTTTCTTT. Based on the CDR3 plus reference TRBV18 and TRBJ1-1, the full variable domain is NAGVMQNPRHLVRRRGQEARLRCSPMKGHSHVYWYRQLPEEGLKFMVYLQKENIIDESGMPKERFSAEFPKEGPSILRIQQVVRGDSAAYFCASSPGSGGRGEAFFGQGTRLTVV.

The chain has TRBV11-2 and TRBJ1-1; possible D gene TRBD1, 5 bases. V was pared by 5 bases and J by 4 bases, with 11 bases between. Germline lookup yields CDR1 SGHAT and CDR2 FQNNGV. CDR3 length equals 13 residues. The CDR3 spells CASSPGGGTEAFF. In DNA, the CDR3 is TGTGCCAGCAGCCCTGGGGGGGGCACTGAAGCTTTCTTT.

The rearrangement links TRBV7-2 to TRBJ1-5; 9 nucleotides agree with TRBD1. The junction had 8 bases not matched to a gene; V was cut back by 5 bases and J by 6 bases. The CDR3 has 15 residues. The germline V gene has CDR1 SGHTA and CDR2 FQGNSA. In nucleotides, the CDR3 is TGTGCCAGCAGCCTGGAGGGACAGGGTGTTCAGCCCCAGCATTTT. Translation: CASSLEGQGVQPQHF. The complete variable domain, with remaining parts taken from reference TRBV7-2 and TRBJ1-5, reads GAGVSQSPSNKVTEKGKDVELRCDPISGHTALYWYRQSLGQGLEFLIYFQGNSAPDKSGLPSDRFSAERTGGSVSTLTIQRTQQEDSAVYLCASSLEGQGVQPQHFGDGTRLSIL.

The gene calls are TRBV15 and TRBJ2-7, with D possibly matching TRBD1 (6 bases). CDR1 is LNHNV, CDR2 YYDKDF, per germline (reference sequence). The CDR3 has 14 residues. Trimming took off 3 bases at V and 1 base at J, with 10 bases between the two ends. The CDR3 region is CATSSRTESYEQYF. CDR3 nucleotides: TGTGCCACCAGCAGCAGGACAGAATCCTACGAGCAGTACTTC.

V is TRBV5-1 and J is TRBJ2-7; 11 bases match TRBD2. Germline CDR1 and CDR2: SGHRS and YFSETQ. This CDR3 has 15 residues. Unmatched junction bases numbered 6, after V lost 4 bases and J lost 3 bases. CDR3 in DNA: TGCGCCAGCAGCGATGCCGGGACTAGCGGCTACGAGCAGTACTTC. It translates to CASSDAGTSGYEQYF.

The rearrangement links TRBV5-6 to TRBJ2-7; D not resolved. Germline CDR1 and CDR2: SGHDT and YYEEEE. This CDR3 region has 11 residues. Trimming removed 2 bases at V and 4 bases at J, with 4 bases between. CDR3 in amino acids: CASSFRYEQYF. In nucleotides, the CDR3 is TGTGCCAGCAGCTTCAGGTACGAGCAGTACTTC.

This clone was observed a handful of times. The chain has TRBV9 and TRBJ2-3; 9 bases align to TRBD2. CDR3 length: 16 residues. J lost 3 bases, V lost 1 base, and 6 bases had no gene match. CDR1 is SGDLS, CDR2 YYNGEE, per germline. CDR3 sequence: CASSVLSAGGTDTQYF. CDR3 in DNA: TGTGCCAGCAGCGTACTGTCGGCGGGAGGGACAGATACGCAGTATTTT.

By share of the sample, this clone is medium-sized (0.01 to 0.1%). The chain links TRBV15 to TRBJ2-7, with 9 bases matching TRBD1. Germline V CDR1 and CDR2: LNHNV, YYDKDF (reference sequence). The V gene end was trimmed by 3 bases and the J gene end by 3 bases; junction bases not matched to a gene: 3. The CDR3 loop spans 14 amino acids. For the CDR3, the DNA is TGTGCCACCAGCAGGGACAGGGGAGACTACGAGCAGTACTTC. Its protein is CATSRDRGDYEQYF. The entire variable domain, with the rest obtained from reference TRBV15 and TRBJ2-7, is as follows: DAMVIQNPRYQVTQFGKPVTLSCSQTLNHNVMYWYQQKSSQAPKLLFHYYDKDFNNEADTPDNFQSRRPNTSFCFLDIRSPGLGDTAMYLCATSRDRGDYEQYFGPGTRLTVT.

The chain uses TRBV27 and TRBJ2-7, with 9 nucleotides matching TRBD1. Germline loops: CDR1 MNHEY, CDR2 SMNVEV (reference sequence). The V and J ends lost 1 base and 3 bases, in that order; junction bases with no gene match: 7. The CDR3 sequence is 16 residues long. The DNA for the CDR3 is TGTGCCAGCAGTTTATTGCCGCGACAGGGGGGCTACGAGCAGTACTTC. Translated: CASSLLPRQGGYEQYF.

The rearrangement links TRBV4-2 to TRBJ2-5; TRBD1 matches at 10 bases. Looked up from germline, CDR1 is LGHNA and CDR2 is YNFKEQ. After removal of 3 bases from V and 4 bases from J, the junction contained 14 bases not matched to a gene. The CDR3 consists of 18 residues. CDR3 coding DNA: TGTGCCAGCAGCCAGATATCCGGGACAGGGGACCAACGAGAGACCCAGTACTTC. This translates into CASSQISGTGDQRETQYF.

This chain links TRBV19 with TRBJ1-2, with 9 bases identical to TRBD1. The CDR3 runs 13 residues. V was clipped by 5 bases and J by 8 bases; unmatched bases: 6. Germline CDR1 and CDR2: LNHDA and SQIVND (reference sequence). CDR3 DNA sequence: TGTGCCAGTAGTGAAGCGGGACAGGGCGGCTACACCTTC. It translates to CASSEAGQGGYTF. Based on the CDR3 plus reference TRBV19 and TRBJ1-2, the full variable domain is DGGITQSPKYLFRKEGQNVTLSCEQNLNHDAMYWYRQDPGQGLRLIYYSQIVNDFQKGDIAEGYSVSREKKESFPLTVTSAQKNPTAFYLCASSEAGQGGYTFGSGTRLTVV.

The gene calls are TRBV3-1 (or the pseudogene TRBV3-2) and TRBJ2-5, with 9 bases that match TRBD2. The trim removed 2 bases at V and 3 bases at J, leaving 1 base unmatched. The germline CDR1 and CDR2 sequences are LGHDT and YNNKEL (reference sequence). The CDR3 spans 14 residues. CDR3 DNA: TGTGCCAGCAGCCAAAGACTAGCGGAAGAGACCCAGTACTTC. It yields the protein CASSQRLAEETQYF.

The chain links TRBV5-1 to TRBJ2-2; a weak D match, TRBD1 (5 bases). This CDR3 contains 17 residues. V was pared by 2 bases and J by 0 bases, with 14 bases between. In germline, CDR1 is SGHRS, CDR2 YFSETQ. CDR3 in DNA: TGCGCCAGCAGCTTTTGGGGCCCGGGCACGAACACCGGGGAGCTGTTTTTT. Encoded protein: CASSFWGPGTNTGELFF.

The J gene is TRBJ1-4, the V gene TRBV4-3, with a weak D call TRBD1 (5 bases). With 0 bases removed from V and 4 bases from J, the gap between germline ends came to 15 bases. The CDR3 spans 17 residues. Germline V gene sequence: CDR1 LGHNA, CDR2 YSLEER. The CDR3 nucleotides are TGCGCCAGCAGCCAAGATAGGGCAGGGCCCCTTAATGAAAAACTGTTTTTT. Protein product: CASSQDRAGPLNEKLFF.

V gene TRBV7-2 combines with J gene TRBJ1-3; D is ambiguous. The germline gives CDR1 SGHTA, CDR2 FQGNSA. The CDR3 runs to 13 residues. V lost 8 bases, J lost 2 bases, and 10 bases lay in between. The CDR3 bases are TGTGCCAGCTCACGAGGGACTGGAAACACCATATATTTT. Translated, it gives CASSRGTGNTIYF.

This chain joins TRBV7-9 and TRBJ2-7; D gene uncertain. The V and J ends lost 1 base and 3 bases respectively, with 4 bases between them. This CDR3 is built from 12 residues. Per germline, CDR1 SEHNR and CDR2 FQNEAQ (reference sequence). The CDR3: CASSLGSYEQYF. The DNA of the CDR3 is TGTGCCAGCAGCTTAGGCAGCTACGAGCAGTACTTC.

A single count supports this clone. This sequence joins TRBV19 and TRBJ2-7; 10 bases fit TRBD1. The V gene end was trimmed by 3 bases and the J gene end by 4 bases; junction bases not matched to a gene: 6. The CDR3 has 15 amino acids. Germline V gene sequence: CDR1 LNHDA, CDR2 SQIVND (reference sequence). In DNA form, the CDR3 reads TGTGCCAGTAGTATGACAGGGGGCGCCAGGTACGAGCAGTACTTC. Its translation is CASSMTGGARYEQYF.

This chain joins TRBV18 and TRBJ2-1; 14 bases align to TRBD2. The V gene end was trimmed by 3 bases and the J gene end by 7 bases; junction bases not matched to a gene: 5. Germline loops: CDR1 KGHSH, CDR2 LQKENI. The CDR3 is made up of 16 amino acids. This CDR3 is CASSPGTSGRGNEQFF. CDR3 coding DNA: TGTGCCAGCTCACCGGGGACTAGCGGGAGAGGGAATGAGCAGTTCTTC.

In its sample, this clone was seen once. V gene TRBV7-2 combines with J gene TRBJ1-1; tentatively, D is TRBD1 (5 bases). Per the germline V gene, CDR1 is SGHTA and CDR2 is FQGNSA. Trimming shortened V by 3 bases and J by 4 bases, and 15 bases separated the two germline ends. This CDR3 region has 15 residues. For the CDR3, the DNA is TGTGCCAGCAGCTTTTCAGGCCAGGGAGGCACTGAAGCTTTCTTT. Amino acid sequence: CASSFSGQGGTEAFF.

This clone was seen once. The chain links TRBV6-5 to TRBJ2-1, with a possible D match to TRBD1 (6 bases). Germline lookup yields CDR1 MNHEY and CDR2 SVGAGI. With 8 bases removed from V and 8 bases from J, the gap between germline ends came to 19 bases. The CDR3 sequence is 14 residues long. The CDR3, as DNA: TGTGCCAGCCTCACTCCCTCGGCAGGGGATGAGCAGTTCTTC. Translation: CASLTPSAGDEQFF.